These 13 T cell receptor beta chains were all obtained from the same sample, sequenced in a study of blood T cell repertoires in COVID-19. Only in-frame clones appear in the TCRdb table, and some are missing; sequencing was by immunoSEQ multiplex PCR. This sample yields just under 250,000 clones, of which around 87% are seen a single time; 3% belongs to the top ten. Sequencing input: peripheral blood. Receptor source: a woman aged 25 to 39 who had recovered from COVID-19.

This clone was observed once. V and J are TRBV27 and TRBJ2-7, with D unresolved. This CDR3 has 12 amino acids. V dropped 6 bases and J dropped 3 bases, with 9 bases sitting between them. Germline CDR1 MNHEY, CDR2 SMNVEV (reference sequence). The DNA for the CDR3 is TGTGCCAGCAGGGCTCGAGGCTACGAGCAGTACTTC. Translating gives CASRARGYEQYF.

The V call is TRBV3-1 (or the pseudogene TRBV3-2), the J call TRBJ1-3; 7 positions match TRBD1. Germline V gene data show CDR1 as LGHDT and CDR2 as YNNKEL (reference sequence). This CDR3 has 16 residues. Trimming removed 2 bases from V and 2 bases from J; junction bases left unmatched: 6. CDR3 sequence: CASSQTGTEPGNTIYF. CDR3 nucleotides: TGTGCCAGCAGCCAAACCGGGACAGAGCCTGGAAACACCATATATTTT.

The V gene is TRBV7-9, the J gene TRBJ2-3; D unclear. CDR1 is SEHNR, CDR2 FQNEAQ, per germline (reference sequence). The CDR3 consists of 15 residues. The germline V and J ends were trimmed by 2 bases and 2 bases, with 11 bases remaining between them. The CDR3, as DNA: TGTGCCAGCAGCTTATTAAACACAGTCACAGATACGCAGTATTTT. This encodes CASSLLNTVTDTQYF. Variable domain in full (rest from reference TRBV7-9 and TRBJ2-3): DTGVSQNPRHKITKRGQNVTFRCDPISEHNRLYWYRQTLGQGPEFLTYFQNEAQLEKSRLLSDRFSAERPKGSFSTLEIQRTEQGDSAMYLCASSLLNTVTDTQYFGPGTRLTVL.

This clone has just one count. The chain couples TRBV29-1 to TRBJ1-2; possible D gene TRBD1, 6 bases. V was cut by 5 bases and J by 0 bases, with 16 bases left in between. There are 15 residues in the CDR3. The V gene's germline CDR1 is SQVTM and CDR2 ANQGSEA. The CDR3 sequence: CSVRDRLGANYGYTF. The DNA for the CDR3 is TGCAGCGTTCGTGACAGGTTGGGAGCTAACTATGGCTACACCTTC.

This chain joins TRBV5-1 and TRBJ2-1, with D maybe TRBD2 (5 bases). This CDR3 region has 12 residues. The V gene's germline CDR1 is SGHRS and CDR2 YFSETQ. V lost 3 bases and J lost 10, with 11 bases in between. The CDR3 coding sequence is TGCGCCAGCAGCTCCGCGGGTGTGGAGCAGTTCTTC. It yields the protein CASSSAGVEQFF.

The rearrangement joins TRBV7-2 to TRBJ2-2; TRBD2 matches at 11 bases. From germline, CDR1 is SGHTA and CDR2 FQGNSA. J gave up 6 bases and V 0 bases, and 3 bases lay outside the gene matches. The CDR3 loop spans 16 amino acids. The CDR3 here is CASSLALAGVSGELFF. The DNA of the CDR3 is TGTGCCAGCAGCTTAGCACTAGCGGGGGTCTCCGGGGAGCTGTTTTTT.

This chain connects TRBV2 to TRBJ2-5, with 7 bases matching TRBD2. The junction had 12 bases not matched to a gene; V was cut back by 10 bases and J by 4 bases. The CDR3 runs to 14 residues. CDR1 SNHLY and CDR2 FYNNEI come from the germline V gene. CDR3 residues: CAKGGASSTETQYF. Here the CDR3 DNA reads TGTGCCAAGGGAGGGGCTAGCTCAACAGAGACCCAGTACTTC.

The chain employs TRBV7-9 and TRBJ2-3; no clear D. Germline CDR1 reads SEHNR; CDR2 reads FQNEAQ (reference sequence). V shed 2 bases and J shed 0 bases, with 9 bases lying between them. CDR3 size: 15 residues. The CDR3 DNA follows: TGTGCCAGCAGCTTATCGGTGTCAAGCACAGATACGCAGTATTTT. This encodes CASSLSVSSTDTQYF.

The J gene is TRBJ1-6, the V gene TRBV10-3, with a possible D match to TRBD1 (6 bases). The CDR3 is made up of 14 amino acids. Germline CDR1 and CDR2: ENHRY and SYGVKD. V lost 6 bases to trimming and J lost 0 bases, with 6 bases between them. The CDR3 is CAIRDSSYNSPLHF. Here the CDR3 DNA reads TGTGCCATCAGGGACAGCTCCTATAATTCACCCCTCCACTTT.

This clone has a handful of counts. The chain has TRBV27 and TRBJ2-2; TRBD1 is a possible D gene (6 bases). The V end lost 8 bases, the J end lost 7 bases, and 20 bases lay between the germline ends. CDR3 length: 15 amino acids. From germline, CDR1 is MNHEY and CDR2 SMNVEV (reference sequence). The CDR3 DNA follows: TGTGCCAGCTCCCCACAGGGTCGAAGTGGCGGGGAGCTGTTTTTT. It codes for CASSPQGRSGGELFF.

This chain links TRBV7-2 with TRBJ1-5, with D possibly being TRBD1 (5 bases). This CDR3 is 15 amino acids long. V was clipped by 5 bases and J by 8 bases, with 19 bases between them. In germline, CDR1 is SGHTA, CDR2 FQGNSA. The CDR3 spells CASSPYLGAREPQHF. DNA of the CDR3: TGTGCCAGCAGCCCTTATCTTGGGGCCCGAGAGCCCCAGCATTTT.

The chain recombines TRBV5-4 with TRBJ1-1; tentatively, D is TRBD1 (6 bases). The length of the CDR3 is 16 residues. V gave up 2 bases and J gave up 2 bases, with 16 bases separating them. The germline CDR1 and CDR2 sequences are SGHNT and YYREEE (reference sequence). This CDR3 reads CASSFGTILGNTEAFF. In nucleotides, the CDR3 is TGTGCCAGCAGCTTCGGGACAATCTTAGGAAACACTGAAGCTTTCTTT.

The CDR3 region has the DNA TGCGCCAGCAGCCAAGATCGGACTGGTGGCTATGGCTACACCTTC. Its translation is CASSQDRTGGYGYTF. The chain uses TRBV4-3 and TRBJ1-2; no reliable D call. Germline V gene data show CDR1 as LGHNA and CDR2 as YSLEER. With 0 bases removed from V and 4 bases from J, the gap between germline ends came to 12 bases. The CDR3 loop spans 15 amino acids.